This TCR beta chain was captured by sequencing in a study of T cell responses to AZD1222 COVID-19 vaccine (dated by TCRdb to the early 2020s). A note on the overall study: TCR sequencing covered more than 230 trial participants: 207 given two doses of AZD1222 and 26 given two doses of MenACWY control vaccine. Trial participants were enrolled by age into 18-55, 56-69 and 70-plus year subgroups, with roughly 160, 29 and 62 TCR-sequenced participants respectively.

Results and caveats for the whole study, not just this receptor: Participants were mostly white British, with more females than males. The authors suggested clonal diversity may have been underestimated. The vaccine-associated CD4 TCRs covered the entire spike protein, and the dominant responses fell in regions 160-218 and 743-854. Because no samples from the day 14 peak response were available, repertoires could be characterized only after the peak T cell response. Reportedly, almost half of the unique spike-specific TCRs recognized epitopes lying outside the regions that are mutated in the B.1.351 and B.1.1.7 variants. Conclusions about previously exposed vaccinees are limited because only five to seven AZD1222 recipients were SARS-CoV-2 seropositive at baseline. In the small 56-69-year group, the increase in depth fell short of significance, most likely because of low power. Spike-specific TCR breadth and depth rose significantly after two AZD1222 doses compared with day 0 and with MenACWY recipients.

The germline V gene encodes CDR1 MRHNA and CDR2 SNTAGT. Including the terminal cysteine and phenylalanine, the CDR3 comprises 13 residues. Solely the CDR3 DNA is kept, with 39 bases framed from the first base. V sheds 5 bases and J sheds 4 bases, leaving 11 bases between their ends. This sample's time point label indicates: baseline before first vaccination. Interpreted using the paper, the treatment or condition label stands for: meningococcal conjugate vaccine given as trial control. Vaccinee samples were obtained from the UK trials COV001 and COV002, which included a single-blind randomized controlled phase 2/3 trial of AZD1222 (ChAdOx1 nCoV-19) in healthy adults. For TCRbeta chain sequencing, PBMC samples from trial participants were taken at day 0 and at day 28 after the second dose. The CDR3 regions of human TCRbeta chains were analyzed by immunosequencing. The published analysis was carried out like this. Repertoire TCRs were matched against a reference library of SARS-CoV-2-specific TCRs generated with the MIRA antigen-specificity platform. Breadth was defined as the fraction of unique TCRs that were SARS-CoV-2-associated, and depth was defined as the fraction of total T cells that were SARS-CoV-2-associated. Using the MIRA data, every spike-specific TCR was mapped to the spike region that the TCR reacted to and assigned to either a CD4 or a CD8 class. Log10-transformed breadth and depth values were compared by one-way ANOVA with Sidak's multiple comparisons tests. TCRdb's version of the immuneACCESS table is confined to in-frame rearrangements and falls short of the full clone set. An unresolved V gene accounts for under half of the shortfall where checked; the remainder is of unknown origin. V and J calls and clone size come straight from that table; D and trimming were deduced from the DNA. The sample has 84,000 or so clones on record, about 90% of them singletons. The ten largest clones represent 5.2% of the sample.

With regard to this clone: This clone's antigen is unknown. No much larger clone is present one base from it, and per-base qualities are unavailable.

The sequence was obtained from an adult in good health. Recombination joined TRBV6-4 with TRBJ1-1; D gene: possibly TRBD1, on 5 matching bases. This specimen consisted of peripheral blood, obtained on day 0 of MenACWY control vaccination. The DNA sequence is given as TGTGCCAGCAGTTCGGCAGGGCGCACTGAAGCTTTCTTT. This is translated as CASSSAGRTEAFF.